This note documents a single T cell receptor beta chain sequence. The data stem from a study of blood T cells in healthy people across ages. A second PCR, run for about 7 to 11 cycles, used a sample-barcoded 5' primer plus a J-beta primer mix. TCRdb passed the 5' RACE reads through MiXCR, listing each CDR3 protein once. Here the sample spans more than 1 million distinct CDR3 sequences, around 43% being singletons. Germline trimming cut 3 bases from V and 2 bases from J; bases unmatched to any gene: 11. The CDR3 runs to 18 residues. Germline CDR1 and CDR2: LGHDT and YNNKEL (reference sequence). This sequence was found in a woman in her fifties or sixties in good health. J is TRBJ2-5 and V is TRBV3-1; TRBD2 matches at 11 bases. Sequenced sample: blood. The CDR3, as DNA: TGTGCCAGCAGCCACCGGACTAGCGGGCGCGCTCTTCAAGAGACCCAGTACTTC. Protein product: CASSHRTSGRALQETQYF.